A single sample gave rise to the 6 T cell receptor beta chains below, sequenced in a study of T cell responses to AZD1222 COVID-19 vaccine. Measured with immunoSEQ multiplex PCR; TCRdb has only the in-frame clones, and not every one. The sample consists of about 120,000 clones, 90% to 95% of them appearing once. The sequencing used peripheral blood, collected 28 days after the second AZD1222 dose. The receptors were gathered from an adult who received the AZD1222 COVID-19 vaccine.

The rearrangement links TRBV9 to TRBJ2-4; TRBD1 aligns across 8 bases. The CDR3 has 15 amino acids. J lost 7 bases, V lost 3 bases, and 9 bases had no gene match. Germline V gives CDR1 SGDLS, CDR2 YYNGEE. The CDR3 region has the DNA TGTGCCAGCAGCGCCGGGACAGGATTGAGGAACATTCAGTACTTC. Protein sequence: CASSAGTGLRNIQYF.

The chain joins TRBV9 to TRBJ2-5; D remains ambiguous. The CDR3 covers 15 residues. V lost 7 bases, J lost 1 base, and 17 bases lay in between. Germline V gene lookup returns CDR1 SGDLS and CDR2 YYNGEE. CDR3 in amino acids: CASSTWVGPQETQYF. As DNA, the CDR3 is TGTGCCAGCTCCACATGGGTTGGACCCCAAGAGACCCAGTACTTC.

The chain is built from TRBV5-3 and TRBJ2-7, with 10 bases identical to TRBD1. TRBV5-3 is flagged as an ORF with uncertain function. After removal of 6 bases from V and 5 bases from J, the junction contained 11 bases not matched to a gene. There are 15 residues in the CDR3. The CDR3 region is CARTEDRGRVDEQYF. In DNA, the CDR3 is TGTGCCAGAACCGAGGACAGGGGGAGGGTCGACGAGCAGTACTTC.

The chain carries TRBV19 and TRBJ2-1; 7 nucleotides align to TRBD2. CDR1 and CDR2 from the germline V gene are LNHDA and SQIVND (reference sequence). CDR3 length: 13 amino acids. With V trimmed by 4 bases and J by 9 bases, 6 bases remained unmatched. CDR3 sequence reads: CASSTGGRGEQFF. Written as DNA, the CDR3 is TGTGCCAGTAGTACGGGCGGGAGAGGTGAGCAGTTCTTC.

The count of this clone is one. The CDR3 loop reads CASSPLAGRSADTQYF. CDR3 in DNA: TGTGCCAGCAGCCCCTTAGCGGGGAGGTCGGCAGATACGCAGTATTTT. The chain is built from TRBV6-2 or TRBV6-3 and TRBJ2-3; TRBD2 aligns across 8 bases. Germline V CDR1 and CDR2: MNHEY, SVGEGT. J gave up 4 bases and V 6 bases, and 12 bases lay outside the gene matches. The CDR3 has 16 amino acids.

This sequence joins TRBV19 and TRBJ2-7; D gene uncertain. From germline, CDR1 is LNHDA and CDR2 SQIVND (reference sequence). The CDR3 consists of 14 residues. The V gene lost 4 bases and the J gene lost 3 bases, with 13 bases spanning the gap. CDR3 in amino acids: CASSTGWGIYEQYF. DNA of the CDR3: TGTGCCAGTAGTACGGGTTGGGGTATCTACGAGCAGTACTTC.